The 8 T cell receptor beta chains presented below share a single source sample, sequenced in a study of blood T cell repertoires in COVID-19 (dated by TCRdb to 2019 to 2021). The library was obtained by the immunoSEQ multiplex PCR assay. TCRdb took this table from immuneACCESS and kept in-frame rearrangements with V and J called. Such tables lack part of the clones; where checked against another copy, unresolved V genes explain under half of the gap, and the rest is unexplained. Within this sample are 250,000 or so clones, with over 75% of them counted one time only. The top ten clonotypes cover approximately 1.9% of the sample. Sequencing was done on a sample of PBMCs or T cells enriched from blood (not recorded which). Receptor source: a woman aged 45-65 years who had recovered from COVID-19.

The V and J genes are TRBV28 and TRBJ1-1; tentatively, D is TRBD1 (6 bases). The length of the CDR3 is 15 residues. Germline V gene lookup returns CDR1 MDHEN and CDR2 SYDVKM. The V and J ends lost 5 bases and 2 bases respectively, with 15 bases between them. The CDR3: CASSPTGGGNTEAFF. The DNA for the CDR3 is TGTGCCAGCAGTCCTACCGGTGGGGGCAACACTGAAGCTTTCTTT. Combining the CDR3 with reference TRBV28 and TRBJ1-1 gives the whole variable domain DVKVTQSSRYLVKRTGEKVFLECVQDMDHENMFWYRQDPGLGLRLIYFSYDVKMKEKGDIPEGYSVSREKKERFSLILESASTNQTSMYLCASSPTGGGNTEAFFGQGTRLTVV.

The chain links TRBV4-1 to TRBJ1-6; D unresolved. CDR1 MGHRA and CDR2 YSYEKL come from the germline V gene. The CDR3 runs 16 residues. Trimming left V 3 bases short and J 9 bases short, with 18 bases between. The CDR3 DNA follows: TGCGCCAGCAGCCACCTCGTAGGGAGTAATAGTTCACCCCTCCACTTT. This sequence encodes CASSHLVGSNSSPLHF.

This chain links TRBV28 with TRBJ2-2; 8 bases fit TRBD1. J was trimmed by 4 bases and V by 3 bases; bases with no gene match: 7. Per germline, CDR1 MDHEN and CDR2 SYDVKM. The CDR3 contains 16 residues. The CDR3 sequence: CASSLRDTGGTGELFF. The CDR3, as DNA: TGTGCCAGCAGTTTGCGTGATACAGGGGGCACCGGGGAGCTGTTTTTT. Filled out from reference TRBV28 and TRBJ2-2, the complete variable domain reads DVKVTQSSRYLVKRTGEKVFLECVQDMDHENMFWYRQDPGLGLRLIYFSYDVKMKEKGDIPEGYSVSREKKERFSLILESASTNQTSMYLCASSLRDTGGTGELFFGEGSRLTVL.

This sequence joins TRBV4-1 and TRBJ1-5, with TRBD1 matching over 7 bases. CDR3 length: 18 amino acids. With 2 bases clipped from V and 3 bases from J, the junction kept 13 bases outside the gene matches. Germline V gene sequence: CDR1 MGHRA, CDR2 YSYEKL. The CDR3 protein is CASSQKRPLGQSNQPQHF. CDR3 nucleotides: TGCGCCAGCAGCCAAAAAAGACCGCTGGGACAGTCCAATCAGCCCCAGCATTTT.

The chain joins TRBV5-1 to TRBJ2-6; no firm D call. Trimming stripped 5 bases from V and 2 bases from J, with 14 bases between. Per the germline V gene, CDR1 is SGHRS and CDR2 is YFSETQ. The CDR3 contains 16 residues. The CDR3 DNA reads TGCGCCAGCAGTCAGATTCCGGGTCCTGGGGCCAACGTCCTGACTTTC. The encoded protein is CASSQIPGPGANVLTF.

This clone was recorded once. The rearrangement uses TRBV12-3 or TRBV12-4 and TRBJ1-3; the match to TRBD1 covers 7 bases. This CDR3 has 12 residues. The J segment lost 11 bases and the V segment lost 3 bases, leaving 4 bases of the junction unmatched. The CDR3: CASSFSGTAIYF. CDR3 DNA sequence: TGTGCCAGCAGTTTTTCCGGGACAGCCATATATTTT.

This chain joins TRBV19 and TRBJ1-1; D not certain. The CDR3 sequence is 13 residues long. Germline loops: CDR1 LNHDA, CDR2 SQIVND (reference sequence). Deletions cut 5 bases from V and 1 base from J, with 8 bases between. CDR3 bases: TGTGCCAGTAGTTACAATCAGAACACTGAAGCTTTCTTT. It specifies CASSYNQNTEAFF. The whole variable domain, remainder taken from reference TRBV19 and TRBJ1-1, is DGGITQSPKYLFRKEGQNVTLSCEQNLNHDAMYWYRQDPGQGLRLIYYSQIVNDFQKGDIAEGYSVSREKKESFPLTVTSAQKNPTAFYLCASSYNQNTEAFFGQGTRLTVV.

This clone came up a few times. The chain links TRBV4-2 to TRBJ1-3; D might be TRBD1 (5 bases). Germline values: CDR1 LGHNA, CDR2 YNFKEQ. The V gene lost 1 base and the J gene lost 0 bases, with 13 bases spanning the gap. The CDR3 consists of 17 residues. In DNA form, the CDR3 reads TGTGCCAGCAGCCAAGGAAGGGACTCCTACTCTGGAAACACCATATATTTT. Protein product: CASSQGRDSYSGNTIYF.